Below, one TCR beta chain is given with its context. These data originate in a study of control samples from healthy donors and cancer patients. V was pared by 0 bases and J by 4 bases, with 6 bases between. CDR1 and CDR2 (germline): GTSNPN, SVGIG (reference sequence). There are 12 residues in the CDR3. Assay used: immunoSEQ multiplex PCR; TCRdb lists only in-frame clones, some missing. Of 160,000 or so clones in the sample, just over 95% were seen once. The source is a woman in her twenties or thirties in good health. The material sequenced was blood. The chain links TRBV30 to TRBJ1-2, with D maybe TRBD1 (5 bases). The CDR3 sequence: CAWSVQVYGYTF. Written as DNA, the CDR3 is TGTGCCTGGAGTGTACAGGTCTATGGCTACACCTTC. Combining the CDR3 with reference TRBV30 and TRBJ1-2 gives the whole variable domain SQTIHQWPATLVQPVGSPLSLECTVEGTSNPNLYWYRQAAGRGLQLLFYSVGIGQISSEVPQNLSASRPQDRQFILSSKKLLLSDSGFYLCAWSVQVYGYTFGSGTRLTVV.